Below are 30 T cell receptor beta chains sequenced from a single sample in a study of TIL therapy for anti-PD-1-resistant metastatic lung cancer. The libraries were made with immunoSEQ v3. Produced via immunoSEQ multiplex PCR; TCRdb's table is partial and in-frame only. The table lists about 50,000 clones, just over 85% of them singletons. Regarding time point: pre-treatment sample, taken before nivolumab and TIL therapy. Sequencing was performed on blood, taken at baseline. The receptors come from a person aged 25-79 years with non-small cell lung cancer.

The CDR3 is CATSDGPSSYEQYF. The CDR3 DNA sequence: TGTGCCACCAGTGACGGTCCGAGCTCCTACGAGCAGTACTTC. The chain joins TRBV24-1 to TRBJ2-7; no reliable D call. The V gene's germline CDR1 is KGHDR and CDR2 SFDVKD. V was trimmed by 4 bases and J by 0 bases, leaving 9 bases between them. The CDR3 covers 14 residues.

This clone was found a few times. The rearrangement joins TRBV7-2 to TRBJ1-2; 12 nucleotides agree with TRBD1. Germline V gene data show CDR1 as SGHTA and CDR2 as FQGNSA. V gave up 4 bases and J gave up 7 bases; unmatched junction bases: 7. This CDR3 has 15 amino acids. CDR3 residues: CASSSSGQGAIGYTF. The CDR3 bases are TGTGCCAGCAGCTCATCGGGACAGGGGGCGATTGGCTACACCTTC.

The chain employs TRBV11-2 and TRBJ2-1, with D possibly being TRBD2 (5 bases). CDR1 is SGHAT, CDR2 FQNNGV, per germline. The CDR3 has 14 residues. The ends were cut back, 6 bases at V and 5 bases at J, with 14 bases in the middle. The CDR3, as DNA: TGTGCCAGCAGGACCTACCGGGATGACAATGAGCAGTTCTTC. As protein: CASRTYRDDNEQFF.

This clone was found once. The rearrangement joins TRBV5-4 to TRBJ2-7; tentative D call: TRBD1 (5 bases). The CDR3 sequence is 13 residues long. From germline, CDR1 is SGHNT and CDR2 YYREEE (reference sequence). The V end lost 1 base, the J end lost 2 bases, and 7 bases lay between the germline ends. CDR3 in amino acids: CASSLQGPYEQYF. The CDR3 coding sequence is TGTGCCAGCAGCTTGCAGGGCCCCTACGAGCAGTACTTC.

CDR3 sequence (DNA): TGCAGTGCTAGTCAGAACACCGGGGAGCTGTTTTTT. Residues: CSASQNTGELFF. This chain joins TRBV20-1 and TRBJ2-2, with D unclear. CDR3 size: 12 residues. Trimming stripped 3 bases from V and 1 base from J, with 3 bases between. Per germline, CDR1 DFQATT and CDR2 SNEGSKA (reference sequence).

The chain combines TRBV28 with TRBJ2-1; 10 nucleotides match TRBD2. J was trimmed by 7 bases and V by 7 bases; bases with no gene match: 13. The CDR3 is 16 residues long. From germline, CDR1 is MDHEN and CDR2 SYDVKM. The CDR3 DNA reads TGTGCCAGCACCCCAGGAGGACTAGCGGCCTTTAATGAGCAGTTCTTC. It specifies CASTPGGLAAFNEQFF.

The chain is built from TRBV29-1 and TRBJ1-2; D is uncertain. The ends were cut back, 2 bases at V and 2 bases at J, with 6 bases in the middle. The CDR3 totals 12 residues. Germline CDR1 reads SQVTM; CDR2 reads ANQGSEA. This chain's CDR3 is CSVEWQNYGYTF. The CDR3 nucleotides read TGCAGCGTTGAATGGCAGAACTATGGCTACACCTTC. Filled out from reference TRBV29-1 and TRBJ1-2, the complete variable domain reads SAVISQKPSRDICQRGTSLTIQCQVDSQVTMMFWYRQQPGQSLTLIATANQGSEATYESGFVIDKFPISRPNLTFSTLTVSNMSPEDSSIYLCSVEWQNYGYTFGSGTRLTVV.

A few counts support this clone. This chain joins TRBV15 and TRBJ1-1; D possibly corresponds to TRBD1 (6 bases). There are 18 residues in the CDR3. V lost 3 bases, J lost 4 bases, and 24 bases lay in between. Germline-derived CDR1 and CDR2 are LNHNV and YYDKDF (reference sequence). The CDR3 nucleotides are TGTGCCACCAGCAGTACACAGGGCCGCTTCTACCTCGGCACTGAAGCTTTCTTT. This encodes CATSSTQGRFYLGTEAFF.

The CDR3 reads CASTLAGEYEQYF. DNA for the CDR3: TGTGCCAGCACCCTGGCAGGAGAATACGAGCAGTACTTC. V is TRBV6-6 and J is TRBJ2-7, with D unresolved. The CDR3 consists of 13 residues. Germline loops: CDR1 MNHNY, CDR2 SVGAGI (reference sequence). V was cut by 7 bases and J by 4 bases, with 14 bases left in between.

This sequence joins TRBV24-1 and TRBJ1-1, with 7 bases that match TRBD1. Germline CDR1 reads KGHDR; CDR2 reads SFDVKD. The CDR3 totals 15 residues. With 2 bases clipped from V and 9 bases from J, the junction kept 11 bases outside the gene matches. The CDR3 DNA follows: TGTGCCACCAGTGATTCGTACGGGACAGCCTCTAAAGCTTTCTTT. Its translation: CATSDSYGTASKAFF.

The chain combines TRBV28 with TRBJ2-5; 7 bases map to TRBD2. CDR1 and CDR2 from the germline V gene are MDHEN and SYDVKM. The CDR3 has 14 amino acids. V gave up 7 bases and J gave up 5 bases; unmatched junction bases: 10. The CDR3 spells CASTSGQGGETQYF. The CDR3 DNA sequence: TGTGCCAGCACTTCGGGGCAGGGAGGGGAGACCCAGTACTTC.

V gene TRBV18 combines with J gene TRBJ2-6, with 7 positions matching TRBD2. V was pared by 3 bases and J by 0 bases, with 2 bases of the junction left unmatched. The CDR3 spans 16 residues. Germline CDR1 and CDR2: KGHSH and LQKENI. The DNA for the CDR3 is TGTGCCAGCTCACCGGGCGGGGGCTCTGGGGCCAACGTCCTGACTTTC. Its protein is CASSPGGGSGANVLTF.

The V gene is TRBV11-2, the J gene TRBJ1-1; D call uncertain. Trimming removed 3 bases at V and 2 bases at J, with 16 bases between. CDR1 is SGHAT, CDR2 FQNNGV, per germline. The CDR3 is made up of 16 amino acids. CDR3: CASSFPEGATNTEAFF. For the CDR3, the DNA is TGTGCCAGCAGCTTTCCGGAGGGTGCGACAAACACTGAAGCTTTCTTT.

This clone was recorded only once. CDR3 sequence: CASSQGYRTRMKYNEQFF. The DNA of the CDR3 is TGTGCCAGCAGCCAAGGCTATCGGACTAGGATGAAGTACAATGAGCAGTTCTTC. The chain employs TRBV3-1 (or the pseudogene TRBV3-2) and TRBJ2-1, with 7 bases matching TRBD2. In germline, CDR1 is LGHDT, CDR2 YNNKEL (reference sequence). The CDR3 spans 18 residues. With 1 base clipped from V and 4 bases from J, the junction kept 13 bases outside the gene matches.

The DNA of the CDR3 is TGTGCCAGCAGCTTATTCAGGGGTACGCAGTATTTT. Translation gives CASSLFRGTQYF. V is TRBV7-2 and J is TRBJ2-3, with D possibly being TRBD1 (6 bases). The length of the CDR3 is 12 residues. Germline values: CDR1 SGHTA, CDR2 FQGNSA. V was trimmed by 2 bases and J by 8 bases, leaving 8 bases between them.

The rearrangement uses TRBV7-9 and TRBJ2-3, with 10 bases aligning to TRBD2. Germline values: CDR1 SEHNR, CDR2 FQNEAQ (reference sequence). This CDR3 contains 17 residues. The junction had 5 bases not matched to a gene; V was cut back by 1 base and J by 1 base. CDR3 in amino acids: CASSLGGLAWGTDTQYF. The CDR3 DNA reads TGTGCCAGCAGCTTAGGGGGACTAGCGTGGGGCACAGATACGCAGTATTTT.

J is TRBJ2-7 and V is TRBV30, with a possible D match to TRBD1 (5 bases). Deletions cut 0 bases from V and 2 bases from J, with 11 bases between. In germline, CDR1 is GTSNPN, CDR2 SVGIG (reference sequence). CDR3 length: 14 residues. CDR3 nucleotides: TGTGCCTGGAGTGTAAGGGGAATCCCCTACGAGCAGTACTTC. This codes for CAWSVRGIPYEQYF.

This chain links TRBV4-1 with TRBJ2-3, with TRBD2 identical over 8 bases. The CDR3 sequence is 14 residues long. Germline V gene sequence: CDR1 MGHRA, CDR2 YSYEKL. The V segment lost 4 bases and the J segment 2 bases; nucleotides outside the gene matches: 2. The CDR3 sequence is CASSPGLATDTQYF. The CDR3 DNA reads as TGCGCCAGCAGCCCCGGACTAGCCACAGATACGCAGTATTTT.

The DNA of the CDR3 is TGCGCCAGCAGCCTACAGGGCACGGGAGAGCAGTACTTC. Protein: CASSLQGTGEQYF. This chain links TRBV4-1 with TRBJ2-7; a weak D match, TRBD1 (6 bases). The CDR3 extends over 13 amino acids. Between the trimmed V and J ends, which lost 4 bases and 7 bases, there was a span of 14 bases. Germline loops: CDR1 MGHRA, CDR2 YSYEKL.

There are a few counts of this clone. The CDR3 region is CASSALRDGNQPQHF. The CDR3 nucleotides read TGTGCCAGCAGCGCCCTTAGGGACGGGAATCAGCCCCAGCATTTT. The V gene is TRBV9, the J gene TRBJ1-5; the D gene is possibly TRBD1 (5 bases). Germline values: CDR1 SGDLS, CDR2 YYNGEE. V was trimmed by 3 bases and J by 4 bases, leaving 14 bases between them. This CDR3 region has 15 residues.

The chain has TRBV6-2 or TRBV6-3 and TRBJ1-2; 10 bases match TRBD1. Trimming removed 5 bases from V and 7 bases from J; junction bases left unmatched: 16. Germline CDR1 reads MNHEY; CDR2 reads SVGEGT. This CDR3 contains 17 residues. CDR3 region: CASSEDRDRGPSGGYTF. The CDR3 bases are TGTGCCAGCAGTGAGGACCGGGACAGGGGCCCTTCGGGTGGCTACACCTTC.

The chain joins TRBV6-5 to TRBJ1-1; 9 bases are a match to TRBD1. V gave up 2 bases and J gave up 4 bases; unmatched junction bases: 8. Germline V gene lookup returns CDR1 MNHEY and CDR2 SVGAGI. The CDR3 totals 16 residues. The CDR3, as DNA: TGTGCCAGCAGTTACACGTACAGGGGGCTTGGCACTGAAGCTTTCTTT. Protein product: CASSYTYRGLGTEAFF.

CDR3 sequence reads: CASSPAPDASSYEQYF. CDR3 DNA: TGTGCCAGCAGTCCGGCCCCTGACGCTAGCTCCTACGAGCAGTACTTC. The V gene is TRBV5-4, the J gene TRBJ2-7; unclear D gene. The CDR3 covers 16 residues. Germline CDR1 and CDR2: SGHNT and YYREEE (reference sequence). Between the trimmed V and J ends, which lost 5 bases and 0 bases, there was a span of 18 bases. The whole variable domain, remainder taken from reference TRBV5-4 and TRBJ2-7, is ETGVTQSPTHLIKTRGQQVTLRCSSQSGHNTVSWYQQALGQGPQFIFQYYREEENGRGNFPPRFSGLQFPNYSSELNVNALELDDSALYLCASSPAPDASSYEQYFGPGTRLTVT.

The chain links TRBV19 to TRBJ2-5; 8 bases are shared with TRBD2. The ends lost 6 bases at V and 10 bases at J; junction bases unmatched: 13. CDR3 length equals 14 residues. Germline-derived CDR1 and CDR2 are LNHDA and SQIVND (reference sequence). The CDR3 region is CASSGRADHGNQYF. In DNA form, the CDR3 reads TGTGCCAGTAGCGGGAGGGCCGACCATGGTAACCAGTACTTC.

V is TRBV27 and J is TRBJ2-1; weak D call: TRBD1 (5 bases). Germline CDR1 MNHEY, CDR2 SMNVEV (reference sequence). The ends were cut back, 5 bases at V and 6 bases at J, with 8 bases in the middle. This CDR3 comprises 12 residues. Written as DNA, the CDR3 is TGTGCCAGCAGTCCCAGGGTCAATGAGCAGTTCTTC. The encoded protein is CASSPRVNEQFF.

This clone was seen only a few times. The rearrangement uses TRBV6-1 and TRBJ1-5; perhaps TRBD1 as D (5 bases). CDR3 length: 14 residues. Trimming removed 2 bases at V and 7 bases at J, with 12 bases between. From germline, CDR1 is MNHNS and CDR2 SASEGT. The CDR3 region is CASSEQGLKQPQHF. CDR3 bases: TGTGCCAGCAGTGAACAGGGCCTAAAACAGCCCCAGCATTTT.

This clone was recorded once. This CDR3 is CASSYSSSGGNQETQYF. DNA of the CDR3: TGTGCCAGCAGTTACTCGAGTTCGGGGGGGAACCAAGAGACCCAGTACTTC. The rearrangement uses TRBV6-2 or TRBV6-3 and TRBJ2-5; 8 positions match TRBD2. V lost 0 bases to trimming and J lost 0 bases; unmatched junction nucleotides: 6. The CDR3 contains 17 residues. The germline V gene has CDR1 MNHEY and CDR2 SVGEGT.

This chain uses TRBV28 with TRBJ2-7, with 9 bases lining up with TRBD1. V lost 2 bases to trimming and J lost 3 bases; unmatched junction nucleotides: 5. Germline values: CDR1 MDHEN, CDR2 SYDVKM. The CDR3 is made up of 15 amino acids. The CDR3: CASSLEGQGGYEQYF. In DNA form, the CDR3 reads TGTGCCAGCAGTTTAGAGGGACAGGGAGGCTACGAGCAGTACTTC.

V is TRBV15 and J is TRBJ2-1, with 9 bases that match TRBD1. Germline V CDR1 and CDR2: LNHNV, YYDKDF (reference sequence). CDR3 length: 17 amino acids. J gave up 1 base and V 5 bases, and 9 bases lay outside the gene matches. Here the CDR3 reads CATSLPNRGLSYNEQFF. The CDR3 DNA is TGTGCCACCAGCCTACCAAACAGGGGGCTGTCCTACAATGAGCAGTTCTTC.

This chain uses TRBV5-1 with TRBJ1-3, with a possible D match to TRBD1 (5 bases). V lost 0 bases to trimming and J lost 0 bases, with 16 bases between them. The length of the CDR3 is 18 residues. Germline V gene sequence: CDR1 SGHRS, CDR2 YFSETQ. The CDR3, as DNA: TGCGCCAGCAGCTTGGGGGGCTACAACGCGAACTCTGGAAACACCATATATTTT. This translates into CASSLGGYNANSGNTIYF.